This entry features one TCR beta chain sequence. Some clones are missing from TCRdb's copy, which holds only in-frame ones; the method was immunoSEQ multiplex PCR. Of 200,000 to 250,000 clones listed, about 84% are singletons. The sample comes from a study of blood T cell repertoires in COVID-19. Study-wide context: Acute-phase and convalescent COVID-19 samples originated in the United States, Italy and Spain. T cells, B-cell-depleted T cells, or PBMCs supplied cDNA or gDNA.

Sequenced input: peripheral blood. The clonotype comes from a human donor in a cohort sampled during active COVID-19.

The CDR3 DNA reads TGTGCCAGTAGTATAGATTCTTTTCCCGGTCAGCCCCAGCATTTT. It encodes CASSIDSFPGQPQHF. This rearrangement joins TRBV19 to TRBJ1-5; no reliable D call. Per germline, CDR1 LNHDA and CDR2 SQIVND (reference sequence). CDR3 length: 15 amino acids. The ends were cut back, 0 bases at V and 6 bases at J, with 12 bases in the middle. The full variable domain, its missing parts supplied by reference TRBV19 and TRBJ1-5, is DGGITQSPKYLFRKEGQNVTLSCEQNLNHDAMYWYRQDPGQGLRLIYYSQIVNDFQKGDIAEGYSVSREKKESFPLTVTSAQKNPTAFYLCASSIDSFPGQPQHFGDGTRLSIL.